This passage covers 25 T cell receptor beta chains from one sample sequenced in a study of CD8 T cells in Susac syndrome. The RNA input was roughly 0.45 to 1 ug, and it was reverse transcribed with random hexamers. TCRdb ran MiXCR on the immunoSEQ multiplex PCR reads and lists one entry per CDR3 protein. The sample carries around 200,000 distinct CDR3 sequences, approximately 96% recorded once. Sequenced: CD4+ T cells from PBMCs. Receptors originate from a human donor with multiple sclerosis.

This chain connects TRBV29-1 to TRBJ2-3; maybe TRBD2 (6 bases). The V and J ends lost 3 bases and 3 bases respectively, with 10 bases between them. The CDR3 spans 13 residues. Germline lookup yields CDR1 SQVTM and CDR2 ANQGSEA. This CDR3 reads CSVEGGWTDTQYF. DNA of the CDR3: TGCAGCGTTGAGGGGGGTTGGACAGATACGCAGTATTTT.

J is TRBJ1-1 and V is TRBV15, with TRBD1 matching 7 bases. Germline V CDR1 and CDR2: LNHNV, YYDKDF (reference sequence). The CDR3 has 14 amino acids. The V gene end was trimmed by 5 bases and the J gene end by 5 bases; junction bases not matched to a gene: 8. In DNA, the CDR3 is TGTGCCACCAGCGTACGACAGGGTAGGACTGAAGCTTTCTTT. Translating gives CATSVRQGRTEAFF.

V and J are TRBV29-1 and TRBJ2-7, with 14 nucleotides matching TRBD2. The CDR3 length is 14 residues. V shed 5 bases, J shed 3 bases, and the junction held 3 bases outside the gene matches. The germline V gene encodes CDR1 SQVTM and CDR2 ANQGSEA. This chain's CDR3 is CSVRTSGGIYEQYF. The CDR3 coding sequence is TGCAGCGTTCGGACTAGCGGGGGGATCTACGAGCAGTACTTC.

The chain is built from TRBV7-2 and TRBJ2-1, with D unclear. The CDR3 contains 13 residues. The V end lost 4 bases, the J end lost 2 bases, and 6 bases lay between the germline ends. The germline CDR1 and CDR2 sequences are SGHTA and FQGNSA. The CDR3 here is CASSSQAYNEQFF. CDR3 nucleotide sequence: TGTGCCAGCAGCTCGCAGGCCTACAATGAGCAGTTCTTC.

V and J are TRBV6-2 or TRBV6-3 and TRBJ1-2; D unclear. Germline loops: CDR1 MNHEY, CDR2 SVGEGT. Trimming removed 5 bases from V and 7 bases from J, with 11 bases in between. The CDR3 has 12 amino acids. The CDR3 DNA sequence: TGTGCCAGCAGTACCGGACCTCGTGGCTACACCTTC. As protein: CASSTGPRGYTF.

This sequence joins TRBV27 and TRBJ2-5; D unclear. V was shortened by 6 bases and J by 5 bases, with 13 bases between the two germline ends. Per the germline V gene, CDR1 is MNHEY and CDR2 is SMNVEV (reference sequence). This CDR3 has 13 residues. CDR3 amino acids: CASRGHGRETQYF. CDR3 coding DNA: TGTGCCAGCAGGGGCCACGGTCGGGAGACCCAGTACTTC.

The chain recombines TRBV2 with TRBJ1-5; D not certain. This CDR3 is 13 amino acids long. Germline V gives CDR1 SNHLY, CDR2 FYNNEI. V dropped 3 bases and J dropped 4 bases, with 7 bases sitting between them. The CDR3 DNA sequence: TGTGCCAGCAGTGATTTCACGAATCAGCCCCAGCATTTT. Amino acids: CASSDFTNQPQHF.

V and J are TRBV20-1 and TRBJ2-5; weak D call: TRBD2 (6 bases). Germline CDR1 reads DFQATT; CDR2 reads SNEGSKA (reference sequence). This CDR3 is 14 amino acids long. V was cut by 6 bases and J by 1 base, with 15 bases left in between. Here the CDR3 reads CSALPWGGQETQYF. CDR3 sequence (DNA): TGCAGTGCCCTCCCTTGGGGAGGCCAAGAGACCCAGTACTTC.

The CDR3 loop reads CASSPGQHLGTNEKLFF. CDR3 DNA sequence: TGTGCCAGCAGCCCGGGACAGCACCTCGGCACTAATGAAAAACTGTTTTTT. V is TRBV5-4 and J is TRBJ1-4; 7 bases line up with TRBD1. With 4 bases clipped from V and 2 bases from J, the junction kept 11 bases outside the gene matches. CDR1 and CDR2 (germline): SGHNT, YYREEE (reference sequence). This CDR3 comprises 17 residues. The whole variable domain, remainder taken from reference TRBV5-4 and TRBJ1-4, is ETGVTQSPTHLIKTRGQQVTLRCSSQSGHNTVSWYQQALGQGPQFIFQYYREEENGRGNFPPRFSGLQFPNYSSELNVNALELDDSALYLCASSPGQHLGTNEKLFFGSGTQLSVL.

The chain couples TRBV29-1 to TRBJ1-2, with TRBD1 matching 7 bases. Germline CDR1 reads SQVTM; CDR2 reads ANQGSEA. This CDR3 is built from 12 residues. V dropped 4 bases and J dropped 3; count of bases not matched to a gene: 2. CDR3 in amino acids: CSVVGTDYGYTF. DNA of the CDR3: TGCAGCGTTGTAGGGACAGACTATGGCTACACCTTC.

The genes are TRBV12-3 or TRBV12-4 and TRBJ1-1; D is unresolved. V was cut by 3 bases and J by 9 bases, with 14 bases left in between. The CDR3 sequence is 13 residues long. The CDR3 reads CASSLGSLLKAFF. Here the CDR3 DNA reads TGTGCCAGCAGTTTGGGCAGCTTACTTAAAGCTTTCTTT.

The CDR3 sequence: CSARVVEGYTF. CDR3 sequence (DNA): TGCAGTGCTAGAGTGGTGGAGGGCTACACCTTC. This chain joins TRBV20-1 and TRBJ1-2, with D hard to call. The CDR3 runs 11 residues. Deletions cut 1 base from V and 8 bases from J, with 8 bases between. Germline V gives CDR1 DFQATT, CDR2 SNEGSKA (reference sequence).

V gene TRBV20-1 combines with J gene TRBJ2-7, with 7 bases fitting TRBD1. This CDR3 contains 13 residues. The germline V gene encodes CDR1 DFQATT and CDR2 SNEGSKA (reference sequence). V shed 5 bases and J 4 bases; nucleotides not matched to a gene: 8. CDR3 in DNA: TGCAGTGCTCAATCCGACAGGGCGTACGAGCAGTACTTC. Its translation is CSAQSDRAYEQYF.

The rearrangement joins TRBV6-5 to TRBJ1-6; D gene ambiguous. In germline, CDR1 is MNHEY, CDR2 SVGAGI. Trimming removed 7 bases at V and 5 bases at J, with 15 bases between. The CDR3 has 15 amino acids. The CDR3 sequence: CASTYILTHNSPLHF. CDR3 in DNA: TGTGCCAGCACCTACATACTTACACATAATTCACCCCTCCACTTT.

The gene calls are TRBV5-6 and TRBJ2-5; TRBD1 matches 7 bases. From germline, CDR1 is SGHDT and CDR2 YYEEEE. V dropped 4 bases and J dropped 1; count of bases not matched to a gene: 13. The CDR3 runs to 17 residues. The CDR3 protein is CASSPGDYRGLQETQYF. The DNA of the CDR3 is TGTGCCAGCAGCCCTGGGGATTACAGGGGCCTCCAAGAGACCCAGTACTTC.

The chain combines TRBV28 with TRBJ1-6; no reliable D call. The ends were cut back, 4 bases at V and 7 bases at J, with 5 bases in the middle. The germline V gene has CDR1 MDHEN and CDR2 SYDVKM. CDR3 length equals 12 residues. CDR3 in amino acids: CASSSQNSPLHF. DNA for the CDR3: TGTGCCAGCAGTTCCCAGAATTCACCCCTCCACTTT.

The genes are TRBV19 and TRBJ1-2; D unclear. V was trimmed by 6 bases and J by 4 bases, leaving 12 bases between them. Germline CDR1 reads LNHDA; CDR2 reads SQIVND (reference sequence). This CDR3 is 13 amino acids long. The CDR3 region is CASRPPGGYGYTF. The CDR3 DNA follows: TGTGCCAGTAGACCGCCCGGCGGCTATGGCTACACCTTC.

This chain links TRBV5-6 with TRBJ1-2; 7 bases are a match to TRBD1. The germline V gene has CDR1 SGHDT and CDR2 YYEEEE. This CDR3 is 12 amino acids long. Trimming at V came to 5 bases and at J to 7 bases, leaving 5 bases not matched to a gene. The CDR3 DNA follows: TGTGCCAGCAGATACAGGGGCTCTGGCTACACCTTC. It codes for CASRYRGSGYTF. The full variable domain, with the rest looked up from reference TRBV5-6 and TRBJ1-2, is DAGVTQSPTHLIKTRGQQVTLRCSPKSGHDTVSWYQQALGQGPQFIFQYYEEEERQRGNFPDRFSGHQFPNYSSELNVNALLLGDSALYLCASRYRGSGYTFGSGTRLTVV.

The V gene is TRBV30, the J gene TRBJ1-5, with 7 bases aligning to TRBD1. Unmatched junction bases numbered 4, after V lost 0 bases and J lost 5 bases. This CDR3 is 14 amino acids long. The germline CDR1 and CDR2 sequences are GTSNPN and SVGIG (reference sequence). For the CDR3, the DNA is TGTGCCTGGAGTGTAGACAGGGACTATCAGCCCCAGCATTTT. It translates to CAWSVDRDYQPQHF.

A few counts support this clonotype. The rearrangement joins TRBV29-1 to TRBJ2-5; tentatively, D is TRBD2 (6 bases). The CDR3 is made up of 12 amino acids. V was clipped by 4 bases and J by 4 bases, with 10 bases between them. CDR1 is SQVTM, CDR2 ANQGSEA, per germline. CDR3 region: CSVGQGGETQYF. In nucleotides, the CDR3 is TGCAGCGTTGGGCAGGGAGGAGAGACCCAGTACTTC.

As concerns this clonotype: A read error may produce the germline difference seen at one junction end. The J gene is TRBJ2-7, the V gene TRBV7-7; 11 bases line up with TRBD2. This CDR3 region has 13 residues. Germline CDR1 and CDR2: SSHAT and FNYEAQ (reference sequence). In DNA form, the CDR3 reads TGTGCTAGCAGCTTCGGGACTAGCGGCGAGCAGTACTTC. The encoded protein is CASSFGTSGEQYF.

V and J are TRBV3-1 and TRBJ2-1; D is tentatively TRBD1 or TRBD2 (5 bases each). Trimming removed 4 bases at V and 12 bases at J, with 19 bases between. This CDR3 has 14 amino acids. Looked up from germline, CDR1 is LGHDT and CDR2 is YNNKEL (reference sequence). Here the CDR3 reads CASSPATGTRGQFF. In DNA, the CDR3 is TGTGCCAGCAGCCCAGCCACAGGAACACGGGGGCAGTTCTTC.

The chain uses TRBV3-1 and TRBJ2-7; possibly TRBD1 for D (6 bases). Trimming removed 2 bases from V and 4 bases from J, with 12 bases in between. This CDR3 has 14 residues. Germline V lookup: CDR1 LGHDT, CDR2 YNNKEL (reference sequence). CDR3 DNA: TGTGCCAGCAGCCAATACTTCGGACAGTACGAGCAGTACTTC. This sequence encodes CASSQYFGQYEQYF.

This chain links TRBV12-3 or TRBV12-4 with TRBJ2-7; D not certain. Trimming took off 5 bases at V and 9 bases at J, with 14 bases between the two ends. This CDR3 is built from 12 residues. CDR3 DNA: TGTGCCAGCAGTAAGGGTTCTATGGGGCAGTACTTC. Translating it yields CASSKGSMGQYF.

The J gene is TRBJ2-1, the V gene TRBV20-1; 8 bases fit TRBD2. With 1 base clipped from V and 0 bases from J, the junction kept 14 bases outside the gene matches. The CDR3 runs to 19 residues. CDR1 DFQATT and CDR2 SNEGSKA come from the germline V gene (reference sequence). The CDR3 loop is CSARGWVRGLGNSYNEQFF. The CDR3 DNA follows: TGCAGTGCTAGAGGTTGGGTTCGGGGACTAGGGAACTCCTACAATGAGCAGTTCTTC.